This paragraph covers one T cell receptor beta chain sequence. The V segment lost 4 bases and the J segment 2 bases; nucleotides outside the gene matches: 7. CDR1 is DFQATT, CDR2 SNEGSKA, per germline (reference sequence). The CDR3 is 15 residues long. TCRdb independently ran MiXCR on the RT-PCR reads; one entry per CDR3 protein. The sample has 650,000 to 800,000 distinct CDR3 sequences; 13% to 15% are singletons. This sequence joins TRBV20-1 and TRBJ2-1; 8 positions agree with TRBD2. The receptor comes from a female donor in good health, serving as a healthy control. Sequencing was performed on memory CD4+ T cells from blood. The CDR3 DNA follows: TGCAGTGCTATCCGGGGGGGACTAGCCTACAATGAGCAGTTCTTC. Residues: CSAIRGGLAYNEQFF.